This record covers a single T cell receptor beta chain. Its antigen is unidentified. The PCR made use of 60 Vbeta and 13 Jbeta primers. The table came from immunoSEQ multiplex PCR; TCRdb's copy has only in-frame clones and leaves some out. The sample lists 150,000 to 180,000 clones, about 84% occurring once. The data are from a study of cytomegalovirus exposure and HLA in healthy donors. Study-wide results and caveats: Later analysis indicated greater clonal expansion among HLA-associated TCR beta chains than among equally common other chains.

Input material: PBMCs. This clonotype was sampled from a woman in her 40s in good health and CMV-seropositive.

The CDR3 spells CASSSSTGNQPQHF. The CDR3 DNA reads as TGTGCCAGCAGCTCATCGACAGGCAATCAGCCCCAGCATTTT. V usage is TRBV11-2 and J usage is TRBJ1-5, with D perhaps matching TRBD1 (5 bases). The V and J ends lost 4 bases and 2 bases respectively, with 9 bases between them. From germline, CDR1 is SGHAT and CDR2 FQNNGV. CDR3 size: 14 residues.